Reported below is one T cell receptor beta chain. The target antigen is unknown. The PCR contained 60 Vbeta and 13 Jbeta primers. Sequenced by immunoSEQ multiplex PCR; TCRdb stores in-frame clones only, minus some. This table has 150,000 to 200,000 clones, 70% appearing once. This entry belongs to a study of cytomegalovirus exposure and HLA in healthy donors. The study, taken as a whole, reports: Most CMV-associated TCR beta chains appeared HLA-restricted in a later analysis.

The sample consisted of PBMCs. The clonotype was recovered from a man aged 18-30 years in good health and CMV-seropositive.

The CDR3 DNA sequence: TGTGCCAGCAGTGACTGGGACAACCCCGGGGAGCAGTACGTC. Amino acids: CASSDWDNPGEQYV. This chain links TRBV6-1 with TRBJ2-7, with D possibly matching TRBD1 (6 bases). CDR3 length: 14 amino acids. The germline V and J ends were trimmed by 3 bases and 7 bases, with 16 bases remaining between them. Per germline, CDR1 MNHNS and CDR2 SASEGT.